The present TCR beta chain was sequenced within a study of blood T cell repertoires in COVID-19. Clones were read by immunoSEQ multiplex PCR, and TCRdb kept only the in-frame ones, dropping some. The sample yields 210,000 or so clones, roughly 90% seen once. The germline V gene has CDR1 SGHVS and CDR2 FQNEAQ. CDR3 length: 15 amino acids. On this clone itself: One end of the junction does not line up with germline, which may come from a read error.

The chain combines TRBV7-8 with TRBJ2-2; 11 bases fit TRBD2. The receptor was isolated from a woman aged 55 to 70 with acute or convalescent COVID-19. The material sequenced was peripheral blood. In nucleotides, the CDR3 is TGTGCCAGCAGCGTAGCGGGAGGGCCAATCGGGGAGCTGTTTTTT. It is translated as CASSVAGGPIGELFF.